The rows below give T cell receptor beta chains drawn from one sample of a study of PD-L1 blockade in urothelial cancer. Measured with immunoSEQ multiplex PCR; TCRdb has only the in-frame clones, and not every one. The data contain 85,000 to 100,000 clones, roughly 87% of them singletons. The starting material was PBMCs, obtained around atezolizumab (anti-PD-L1) treatment. Every receptor here comes from a man aged 60 to 75 with urothelial cancer. CDR3s include the opening cysteine and the closing phenylalanine or tryptophan. The D gene is left open where the match is weak. The size field is filled for only some rows; it gives once, few, many or a size class.

CDR3aa	CDR3nt	j_gene	abundance	d_gene	v_gene
CASSLAADRANEQYF	TGTGCTAGCAGCTTAGCTGCGGACAGGGCAAACGAGCAGTACTTC	TRBJ2-7	.	TRBD1	TRBV7-7
CASSQDSGGADTQYF	TGCGCCAGCAGCCAAGATAGCGGGGGGGCAGATACGCAGTATTTT	TRBJ2-3	.	TRBD2	TRBV4-3
CASSRGQGTDTQYF	TGTGCCAGTAGTAGAGGACAGGGGACAGATACGCAGTATTTT	TRBJ2-3	.	TRBD1	TRBV19
CASSQARDRNSYEQYF	TGTGCCAGCAGCCAAGCTCGGGACAGAAACTCCTACGAGCAGTACTTC	TRBJ2-7	.	TRBD1	TRBV4-2
CASSSDRASPLHF	TGTGCCAGCAGCTCCGACAGGGCATCACCCCTCCACTTT	TRBJ1-6	.	TRBD1	TRBV7-2
CASSRLAGTDNEQFF	TGTGCCAGCAGTCGACTAGCGGGGACGGACAATGAGCAGTTCTTC	TRBJ2-1	few	TRBD2	TRBV6-5
CASSLESPQATEAFF	TGTGCCAGCAGCCTTGAATCTCCCCAGGCCACTGAAGCTTTCTTT	TRBJ1-1	.	.	TRBV6-5
CASSPATTSGGQETQYF	TGTGCCAGCAGCCCAGCGACGACTAGCGGGGGTCAAGAGACCCAGTACTTC	TRBJ2-5	.	TRBD2	TRBV11-3
CAWSRNTEAFF	TGTGCCTGGAGTCGTAACACTGAAGCTTTCTTT	TRBJ1-1	.	.	TRBV30
CASSPTGYGYTF	TGTGCCAGCAGTCCTACAGGGTATGGCTACACCTTC	TRBJ1-2	.	.	TRBV7-2
CASSQVAGGSYGYTF	TGTGCCAGCAGCCAAGTGGCAGGGGGTTCCTATGGCTACACCTTC	TRBJ1-2	.	TRBD1	TRBV4-2
CAWSTPQGQGKLFF	TGTGCCTGGAGTACCCCCCAGGGTCAAGGAAAACTGTTTTTT	TRBJ1-4	.	.	TRBV30
CAWSGTEGETQYF	TGCGCCTGGAGCGGGACAGAAGGGGAGACCCAGTACTTC	TRBJ2-5	.	.	TRBV30
CASSTTGNTEAFF	TGTGCCAGCAGCACGACGGGAAACACTGAAGCTTTCTTT	TRBJ1-1	.	.	TRBV11-2
CASSQDRGGGYTF	TGTGCCAGCAGCCAGGACAGGGGGGGTGGCTACACCTTC	TRBJ1-2	once	TRBD1	TRBV7-2
CASSFEEQGRGELFF	TGTGCCAGCAGCTTTGAGGAACAGGGTCGAGGGGAGCTGTTTTTT	TRBJ2-2	.	.	TRBV11-3
CASSQSKPESGLHEQYF	TGCGCCAGCAGTCAATCCAAGCCCGAGTCGGGTCTACACGAGCAGTACTTC	TRBJ2-7	once	.	TRBV23-1
CASSFETGVNTEAFF	TGTGCCAGCTCATTCGAGACAGGGGTGAACACTGAAGCTTTCTTT	TRBJ1-1	.	TRBD1	TRBV18
CASSEVRTAYEQYF	TGTGCCAGCAGTGAAGTCCGGACAGCATACGAGCAGTACTTC	TRBJ2-7	.	.	TRBV6-1
CASSAPGVTGELFF	TGTGCCAGCAGCGCTCCAGGGGTGACCGGGGAGCTGTTTTTT	TRBJ2-2	.	.	TRBV9
CASRAGTDNQPQHF	TGTGCCAGCAGGGCCGGGACAGATAATCAGCCCCAGCATTTT	TRBJ1-5	.	TRBD1	TRBV6-1
CASSYSGTTTYEQYF	TGTGCCAGCAGCTACTCCGGGACAACAACCTACGAGCAGTACTTC	TRBJ2-7	.	.	TRBV5-5
CASSFAGTGGSYEQYF	TGTGCCAGCAGTTTTGCCGGGACAGGGGGATCCTACGAGCAGTACTTC	TRBJ2-7	once	TRBD1	TRBV27
CASEGSSYEQYF	TGTGCCAGCGAGGGCAGCTCCTACGAGCAGTACTTC	TRBJ2-7	.	.	TRBV25-1
CASTPEAYYGYTF	TGTGCCAGCACCCCTGAGGCATACTATGGCTACACCTTC	TRBJ1-2	.	.	TRBV5-5
CASSRGGTSASYEQYF	TGTGCCAGCAGTAGGGGCGGGACTAGCGCATCCTACGAGCAGTACTTC	TRBJ2-7	once	TRBD2	TRBV27
CASNPGQGLTGYTF	TGTGCCAGCAACCCGGGACAGGGGCTTACTGGCTACACCTTC	TRBJ1-2	once	TRBD1	TRBV6-5
CASSFRVTEAFF	TGTGCCAGCAGTTTCCGGGTAACTGAAGCTTTCTTT	TRBJ1-1	.	.	TRBV28
CASSQGNEQFF	TGTGCCAGTAGCCAGGGGAATGAGCAGTTCTTC	TRBJ2-1	.	.	TRBV19
CASHGEADTQYF	TGTGCCAGCCACGGGGAGGCAGATACGCAGTATTTT	TRBJ2-3	.	.	TRBV2
CASSLPGKLGSYEQYF	TGTGCCAGCAGCTTACCAGGGAAACTCGGCTCCTACGAGCAGTACTTC	TRBJ2-7	.	.	TRBV5-6
CASGLQTGTGVNANTGELFF	TGTGCTAGTGGTTTGCAGACCGGGACAGGCGTTAACGCGAACACCGGGGAGCTGTTTTTT	TRBJ2-2	.	TRBD1	TRBV12-5
CASSGQGRNQPQHF	TGTGCCAGCAGCGGGCAGGGTCGCAATCAGCCCCAGCATTTT	TRBJ1-5	.	.	TRBV9
CASRDVGLGASYEQYF	TGTGCCAGCCGGGACGTGGGACTAGGGGCGTCCTACGAGCAGTACTTC	TRBJ2-7	many	TRBD2	TRBV19